This T cell receptor beta chain was sequenced during a study of regulatory T cells in long-lasting Graves disease. Time point reported: persistent/refractory GD, antithyroid drugs over 5 years with positive TRAb. Following extraction of RNA from PBMCs, that RNA was used to make the TCR library. CDR1 is SGHDT, CDR2 YYEEEE, per germline. This CDR3 is 12 amino acids long. Trimming removed 2 bases at V and 10 bases at J, with 13 bases between. Researchers made TCR beta libraries by using iRepertoire HTBI primers and running Arm-PCR on CDR3 regions. TCRdb analysed the multiplex PCR reads with MiXCR anew, one entry per CDR3 protein. The sample includes some 370,000 distinct CDR3 sequences, roughly 25% seen only once; the top ten take roughly a quarter.

The TCR sequence derives from a middle-aged woman with Graves disease. Material: peripheral blood mononuclear cells (PBMCs), obtained when the disease was refractory, from a patient treated with antithyroid drugs. The chain couples TRBV5-6 to TRBJ2-7; D is perhaps TRBD2 (7 bases). The CDR3 coding sequence is TGTGCCAGCAGCTTTATGAGGGGGGGTCAGTACTTC. Its protein is CASSFMRGGQYF.